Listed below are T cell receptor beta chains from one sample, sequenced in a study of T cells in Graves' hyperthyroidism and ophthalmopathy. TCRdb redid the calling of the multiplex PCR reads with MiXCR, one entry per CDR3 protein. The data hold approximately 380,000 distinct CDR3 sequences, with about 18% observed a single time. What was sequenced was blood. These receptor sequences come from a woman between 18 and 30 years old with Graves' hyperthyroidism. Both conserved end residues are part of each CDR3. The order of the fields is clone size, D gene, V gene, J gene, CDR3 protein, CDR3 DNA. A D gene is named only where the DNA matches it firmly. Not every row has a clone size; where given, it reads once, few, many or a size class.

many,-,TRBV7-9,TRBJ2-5,CASSSKNAETQYF,TGTGCCAGCAGCTCAAAGAACGCAGAGACCCAGTACTTC
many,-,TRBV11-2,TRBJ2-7,CASSLGIYEQYF,TGTGCCAGCAGCTTAGGGATCTACGAGCAGTACTTC
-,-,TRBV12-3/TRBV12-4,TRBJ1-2,CASSLNSIYGYTF,TGTGCCAGCAGTTTGAACTCCATCTATGGCTACACCTTC
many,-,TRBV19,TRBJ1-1,CASSIEGGRMAEAFF,TGTGCCAGTAGTATAGAAGGGGGGCGTATGGCTGAAGCTTTCTTT
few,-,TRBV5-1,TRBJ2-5,CASSLAVLETQYF,TGCGCCAGCAGCTTGGCCGTTTTGGAGACCCAGTACTTC
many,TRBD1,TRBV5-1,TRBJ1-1,CASSSDGTGGAITEAFF,TGCGCCAGCAGCTCAGACGGGACAGGGGGCGCGATCACTGAAGCTTTCTTT
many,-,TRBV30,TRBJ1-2,CACNQGYGYTF,TGTGCCTGCAACCAGGGTTATGGCTACACCTTC
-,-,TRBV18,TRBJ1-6,CASSPRRGYNSPLHF,TGTGCCAGCTCACCACGACGTGGGTATAATTCACCCCTCCACTTT
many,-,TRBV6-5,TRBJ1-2,CASSLQTGRGYGYTF,TGTGCCAGCAGTCTACAAACGGGACGGGGGTATGGCTACACCTTC
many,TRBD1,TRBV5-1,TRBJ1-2,CASSLGDRIYGYTF,TGCGCCAGCAGCCTTGGGGACAGGATCTATGGCTACACCTTC
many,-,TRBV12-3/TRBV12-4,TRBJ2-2,CASTPGHPNTGELFF,TGTGCCAGCACTCCGGGACACCCGAACACCGGGGAGCTGTTTTTT
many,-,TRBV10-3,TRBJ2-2,CATENTGELFF,TGTGCCACCGAAAACACCGGGGAGCTGTTTTTT
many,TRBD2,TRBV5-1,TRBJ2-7,CASSLDRLAGYEQYF,TGCGCCAGCAGCTTGGACCGGCTAGCGGGTTACGAGCAGTACTTC
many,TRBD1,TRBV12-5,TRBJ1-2,CASAPAGTGGYTF,TGTGCTAGTGCCCCCGCCGGGACAGGTGGCTACACCTTC
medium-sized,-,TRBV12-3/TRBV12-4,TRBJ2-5,CASSLSWRDQETQYF,TGTGCCAGCAGTTTAAGTTGGCGGGACCAAGAGACCCAGTACTTC
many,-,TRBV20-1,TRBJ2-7,CSARDSLLYEQYF,TGCAGTGCTAGGGACAGCCTTCTCTACGAGCAGTACTTC
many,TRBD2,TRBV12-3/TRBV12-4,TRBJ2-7,CASSLGTSGGYEQYF,TGTGCCAGCAGTTTAGGGACTAGCGGAGGCTACGAGCAGTACTTC
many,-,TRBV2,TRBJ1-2,CASRGGNYGYTF,TGTGCCAGCCGTGGAGGGAACTATGGCTACACCTTC
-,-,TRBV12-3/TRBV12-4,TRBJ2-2,CASSRGWEAGELFF,TGTGCCAGCAGCCGCGGGTGGGAGGCCGGGGAGCTGTTTTTT
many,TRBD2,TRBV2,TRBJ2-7,CASKWLTSGPYEQYF,TGTGCCAGCAAGTGGCTAACTAGCGGCCCCTACGAGCAGTACTTC
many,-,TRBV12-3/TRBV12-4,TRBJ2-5,CASKLGEETQYF,TGTGCCAGCAAGCTAGGAGAAGAGACCCAGTACTTC
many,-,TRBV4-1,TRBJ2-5,CASSQGYGAAQETQYF,TGCGCCAGCAGCCAAGGGTATGGTGCAGCCCAAGAGACCCAGTACTTC
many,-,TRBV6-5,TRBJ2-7,CASSYTIASSYEQYF,TGTGCCAGCAGTTACACCATAGCGAGCTCCTACGAGCAGTACTTC
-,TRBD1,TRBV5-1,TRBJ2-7,CASSTGTGGFYEQYF,TGCGCCAGCAGTACCGGGACAGGGGGCTTCTACGAGCAGTACTTC
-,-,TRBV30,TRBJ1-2,CAGYVANYGYTF,TGTGCCGGTTATGTGGCTAACTATGGCTACACCTTC
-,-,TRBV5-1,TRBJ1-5,CASSLGMSPQRAGKNQPQHF,TGCGCCAGCAGCCTTGGAATGTCCCCACAGAGGGCAGGCAAAAATCAGCCCCAGCATTTT
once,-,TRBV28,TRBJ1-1,CASSLTRTKAFF,TGTGCCAGCAGTTTAACTCGCACGAAGGCTTTCTTT
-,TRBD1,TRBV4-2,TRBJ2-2,CASSRRRGTTGELFF,TGTGCCAGCAGCCGTCGCAGGGGGACGACCGGGGAGCTGTTTTTT
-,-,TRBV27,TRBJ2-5,CASSPGVLRETQYF,TGTGCCAGCAGTCCAGGGGTCCTAAGGGAGACCCAGTACTTC
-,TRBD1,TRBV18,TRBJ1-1,CASSPPRTKARGSSTEAFF,TGTGCCAGCTCACCACCGCGAACGAAAGCCAGGGGGTCGAGCACTGAAGCTTTCTTT
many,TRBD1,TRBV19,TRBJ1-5,CASSDRGHQPQHF,TGTGCCAGCTCGGACAGGGGCCATCAGCCCCAGCATTTT